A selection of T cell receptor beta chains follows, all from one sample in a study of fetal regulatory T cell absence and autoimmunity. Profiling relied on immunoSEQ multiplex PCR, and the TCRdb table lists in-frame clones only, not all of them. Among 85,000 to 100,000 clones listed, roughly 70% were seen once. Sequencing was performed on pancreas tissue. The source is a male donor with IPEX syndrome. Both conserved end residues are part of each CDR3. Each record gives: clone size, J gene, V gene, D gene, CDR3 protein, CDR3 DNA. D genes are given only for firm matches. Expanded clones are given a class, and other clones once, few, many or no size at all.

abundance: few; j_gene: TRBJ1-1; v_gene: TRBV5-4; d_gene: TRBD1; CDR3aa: CASSSDRVTEAFF; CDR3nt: TGTGCCAGCAGCTCGGACAGGGTCACTGAAGCTTTCTTT
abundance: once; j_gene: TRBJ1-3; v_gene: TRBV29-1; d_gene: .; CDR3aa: CSVWVSGNTIYF; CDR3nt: TGCAGCGTCTGGGTCTCTGGAAACACCATATATTTT
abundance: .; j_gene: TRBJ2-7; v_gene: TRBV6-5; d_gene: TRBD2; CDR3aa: CASRRTSGAPYEQYF; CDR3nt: TGTGCCAGCAGACGGACTAGCGGGGCCCCCTACGAGCAGTACTTC
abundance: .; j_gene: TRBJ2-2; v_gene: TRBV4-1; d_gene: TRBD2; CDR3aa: CASSQAGTSGTTGELFF; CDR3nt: TGCGCCAGCAGCCAAGCCGGGACTAGCGGGACAACCGGGGAGCTGTTTTTT
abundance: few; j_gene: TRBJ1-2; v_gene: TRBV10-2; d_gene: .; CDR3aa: CASSEQGNGYTF; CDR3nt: TGCGCCAGCAGTGAGCAGGGGAATGGCTACACCTTC
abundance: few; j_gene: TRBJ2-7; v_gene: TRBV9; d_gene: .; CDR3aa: CASSVRQGYEQYF; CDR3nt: TGTGCCAGCAGCGTCAGGCAGGGGTACGAGCAGTACTTC
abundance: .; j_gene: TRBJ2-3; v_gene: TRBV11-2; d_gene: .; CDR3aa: CASSLTKAQYF; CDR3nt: TGTGCCAGCAGCTTAACAAAAGCGCAGTATTTT
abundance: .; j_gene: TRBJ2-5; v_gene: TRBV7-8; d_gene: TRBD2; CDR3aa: CASSSRLALQETQYF; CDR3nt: TGTGCCAGCAGCTCCAGACTAGCGCTCCAAGAGACCCAGTACTTC
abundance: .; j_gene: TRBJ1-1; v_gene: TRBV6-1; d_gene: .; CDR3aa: CASRTGNTEAFF; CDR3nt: TGTGCCAGCAGGACAGGGAACACTGAAGCTTTCTTT
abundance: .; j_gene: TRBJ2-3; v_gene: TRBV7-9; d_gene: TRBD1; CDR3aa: CASSLETGGPNTQYF; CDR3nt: TGTGCCAGCAGCTTAGAGACAGGGGGTCCCAATACGCAGTATTTT
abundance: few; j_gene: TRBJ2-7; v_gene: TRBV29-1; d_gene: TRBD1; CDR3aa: CSATGAEQYF; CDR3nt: TGCAGCGCAACAGGGGCCGAGCAGTACTTC
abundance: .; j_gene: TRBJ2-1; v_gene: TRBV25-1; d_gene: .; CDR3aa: CASSEWGRRENEQFF; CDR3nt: TGTGCCAGCAGTGAATGGGGGCGGCGGGAGAATGAGCAGTTCTTC
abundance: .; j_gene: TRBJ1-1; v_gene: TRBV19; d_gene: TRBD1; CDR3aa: CASSTQGARGTEAFF; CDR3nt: TGTGCCAGTAGTACCCAGGGGGCGCGAGGCACTGAAGCTTTCTTT
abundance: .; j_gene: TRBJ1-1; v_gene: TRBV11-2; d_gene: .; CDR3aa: CASRATGQRYTEAFF; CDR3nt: TGTGCCAGCAGGGCTACAGGGCAGAGGTACACTGAAGCTTTCTTT
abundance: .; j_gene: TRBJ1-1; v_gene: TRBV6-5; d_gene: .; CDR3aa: CASSAVTGLNTEAFF; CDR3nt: TGTGCCAGCAGTGCAGTGACAGGCCTGAACACTGAAGCTTTCTTT
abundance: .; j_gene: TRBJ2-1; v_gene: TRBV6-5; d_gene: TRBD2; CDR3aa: CASKPGLAVDEQFF; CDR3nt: TGTGCCAGCAAACCGGGACTAGCGGTCGATGAGCAGTTCTTC
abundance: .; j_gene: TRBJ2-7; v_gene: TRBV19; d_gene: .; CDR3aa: CASSLWDFPPCEQYF; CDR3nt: TGTGCCAGTAGTCTCTGGGACTTCCCGCCCTGCGAGCAGTACTTC
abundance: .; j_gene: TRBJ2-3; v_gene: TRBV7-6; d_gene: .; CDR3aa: CASSLGSEFTDTQYF; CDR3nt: TGTGCCAGCAGCTTAGGGTCGGAGTTCACAGATACGCAGTATTTT
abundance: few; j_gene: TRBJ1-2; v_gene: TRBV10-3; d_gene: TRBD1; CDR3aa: CAISGTGYGYTF; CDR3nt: TGTGCCATCAGCGGGACAGGGTATGGCTACACCTTC
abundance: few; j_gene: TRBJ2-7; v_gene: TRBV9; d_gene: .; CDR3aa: CASSVEVGPEQYF; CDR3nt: TGTGCCAGCAGCGTAGAAGTGGGGCCCGAGCAGTACTTC
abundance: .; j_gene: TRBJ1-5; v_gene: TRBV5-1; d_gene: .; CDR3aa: CASSLRGGNQPQHF; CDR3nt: TGCGCCAGCAGCTTGAGGGGCGGCAATCAGCCCCAGCATTTT
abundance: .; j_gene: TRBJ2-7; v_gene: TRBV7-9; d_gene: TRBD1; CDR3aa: CASSQQGTYEQYF; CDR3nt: TGTGCCAGCAGCCAACAGGGGACCTACGAGCAGTACTTC
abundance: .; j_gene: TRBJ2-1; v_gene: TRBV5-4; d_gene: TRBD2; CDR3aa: CASSKSGTSGYNEQFF; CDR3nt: TGTGCCAGCAGTAAATCGGGGACTAGCGGATACAATGAGCAGTTCTTC
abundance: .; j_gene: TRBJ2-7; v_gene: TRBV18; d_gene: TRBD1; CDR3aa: CASSPGTGGLGEQYF; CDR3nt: TGTGCCAGCTCACCCGGGACAGGGGGGCTCGGGGAGCAGTACTTC
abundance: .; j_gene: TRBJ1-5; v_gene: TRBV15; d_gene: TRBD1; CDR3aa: CATSREGTGRQPQHF; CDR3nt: TGTGCCACCAGCAGAGAAGGGACAGGGCGGCAGCCCCAGCATTTT